This T cell receptor (beta chain) was sequenced for a study of shared clonotypes between healthy human individuals (dated by TCRdb to 2020 to 2021). Study-wide context: A couple of women and three men aged 18 to 49 years were included in the cohort. For each donor, CD4 naive and CD4 memory were each run on three plates, CD8 naive on two plates, and CD8 memory on one plate. The study deeply sequenced blood TCR repertoires of five healthy adults to estimate repertoire size and the extent of clonotype sharing between individuals. Libraries were prepared and TCR repertoires were sequenced by different laboratories using diverse techniques, in order to increase sequencing depth and limit assay-specific biases. Each donor's leukapheresis produced roughly between roughly 0.94 and 9.5 billion PBMCs. Study-wide conclusions, independent of this receptor: Across a few donors, around 5% of naive CD4, roughly 3.5% of naive CD8, around 2.1% of memory CD4, and over 0.35% of memory CD8 clonotypes were shared. Even with the large sequencing depth, rarefaction of the sorted-subset datasets indicated that sequencing was incomplete. Naive subsets generally had larger estimated clonotype richness than memory subsets. Sampling was restricted to blood, and TCR repertoires in tissue are likely to differ from TCR repertoires in blood. Based on pairwise subsampling, the degree of clonotype sharing among donors was expected to be affected by sequencing depth. Higher generation probabilities were observed for clonotypes shared by all four sorted-subset donors than for non-shared clonotypes. Because the study included only a small number of donors, the genetic and exposure-history diversity represented was limited.

Using the deep immunoSEQ assay, TCR CDR3 regions were amplified from genomic DNA by multiplex PCR. Extracted genomic DNA from each cell subset was distributed evenly across all wells of several immunoSEQ 96-well plates, and each plate was treated as a replicate. For sorted subsets, about 0.2 ug genomic DNA, equal to tens of thousands of T cell genomes, was loaded into each replicate PCR. Purified libraries were measured with a Qubit 3.0 fluorometer, size-checked on a Bioanalyzer 2100, and measured again with the KAPA Library Quantification kit. A separate single-read 150-cycle Illumina NextSeq 550 flow cell was used to sequence each immunoSEQ 96-well plate. Per the source publication's procedure: The immunoSEQ output contained only junctional sequences without quality scores, so filtering could not match that applied to full-length reads. Sequences were annotated with PyIR, a Python wrapper for IgBLAST v1.9, using IMGT germline references to assign V/J genes and CDR3. Reads with weak V/J assignments (E-value above 1e-6), missing CDR3, stop codons, out-of-frame junctions, or ambiguous translated residues were removed. V3J clonotypes were defined as sequences sharing the same inferred V gene, J gene, and CDR3 amino acid sequence. To compute the percentage overlap between repertoires, the number of shared unique clonotypes was divided by the size of the smaller repertoire. Richness of each repertoire was evaluated using RTK rarefaction, the Chao1 estimator, and Recon v2.1 estimates of unobserved clonotypes. OLGA was used to compute generation probabilities for all TCRbeta clonotypes that the gDNA method yielded from a few donors. Drawn from immuneACCESS, this table holds only the in-frame rearrangements with V and J called that TCRdb kept. Clones are partly lost; checked studies trace under half to an unresolved V gene and leave the rest unexplained. V and J calls and clone size come straight from that table; D and trimming were deduced from the DNA. Recorded for this sample are some 2.1 million clones; over 85% of them occurred a single time. Of the sample, 0.9% to 1.4% is held by the ten largest clones.

From the cysteine up to the phenylalanine, the CDR3 has a length of 13 residues. This entry keeps only the CDR3 DNA: 39 bases, framed from base 1. CDR1 and CDR2 are drawn from the germline V gene: SGHDT, YYEEEE. V and J are truncated by 0 bases and 2 bases respectively, leaving an intervening sequence of 3 bases. Turning to this clone: Its specific antigen is unknown. Per-base qualities were not stored, and no clone one base away is much larger. Other DNA sequences in this specimen translate into the identical CDR3.

CD8 naive samples were CD45RO-negative cells positively selected for CCR7, giving a CD45RA+CCR7+ population that excluded TemRA cells. The donors were healthy, HIV-negative adults who had no recently reported acute infections or vaccinations. All donors were Caucasian adults living in Nashville, Tennessee, USA. After blood collection by leukapheresis, PBMCs were isolated using Ficoll-Histopaque density gradient centrifugation and then cryopreserved in the vapor phase of liquid nitrogen. Analytical flow cytometry was used to check the purity and quantity of each magnetically sorted T cell population. Each sorted fraction had its genomic DNA isolated and then quantified by UV absorbance on a Nanodrop 2000c.

Recombination joined TRBV5-6 with TRBJ2-1; the D gene remains uncertain. The material sequenced was naive CD8+ T cells sorted from blood. The sample's cell subset or site label, in plain terms: CD45RA+CCR7+. This clonotype originated in a man between 18 and 35 years old in good health. The nucleotide sequence is TGTGCCAGCAGCTTGGGCCCCTACAATGAGCAGTTCTTC. Its coded protein is CASSLGPYNEQFF.